This T cell receptor beta chain was sequenced during a study of T-cell memory formation after mild COVID-19. This CDR3 has 15 residues. With 9 bases removed from V and 3 bases from J, the gap between germline ends came to 17 bases. TCRdb re-analysed the 5' RACE reads in MiXCR, keeping a single row per CDR3 protein. Of about 340,000 distinct CDR3 sequences listed, around a sixth are singletons. The sequencing input was PBMCs or a T cell subset sorted from them (not recorded which). This TCR came from a man between 18 and 35 years old who had mild COVID-19 (a few samples of this study predate the infection). Cell type and time point are not known. The chain combines TRBV12-3 or TRBV12-4 with TRBJ2-2; perhaps D is TRBD1 or TRBD2 (6 bases each). CDR3 region: CASLAAGEDTGELFF. The CDR3 DNA sequence: TGTGCCAGTTTAGCCGCAGGGGAGGACACCGGGGAGCTGTTTTTT.